The 26 T cell receptor beta chains below were found in one sample sequenced in a study of T cells in Graves' hyperthyroidism and ophthalmopathy. Amplification of TCR beta CDR3 regions was performed using RNA transcripts as template. HTBI primers drove first-round RT-PCR of the TCR CDR3. TCRdb re-called the multiplex PCR reads through MiXCR, storing one row per CDR3 protein. The profile shows about 380,000 distinct CDR3 sequences, around 15% of them singletons. Sequencing input: blood. These receptors came from a woman under 40 with Graves' ophthalmopathy.

This clonotype was seen a few times. This may be a read error, as it is one base from a much larger clone. V and J are TRBV3-1 and TRBJ2-3; D might be TRBD2 (7 bases). V dropped 3 bases and J dropped 2 bases, with 21 bases sitting between them. The CDR3 loop spans 18 amino acids. The germline V gene encodes CDR1 LGHDT and CDR2 YNNKEL (reference sequence). CDR3 DNA sequence: TGTGCCAGCAGCCAGTTAGGCCTAGCGCGGGGGCCCACAGATACGCAGTATTTT. This translates into CASSQLGLARGPTDTQYF.

This clonotype was counted between two and nine times. J is TRBJ1-2 and V is TRBV7-9; D ambiguous. Per germline, CDR1 SEHNR and CDR2 FQNEAQ (reference sequence). The CDR3 is 13 amino acids. The V and J ends lost 1 base and 2 bases respectively, with 5 bases between them. The CDR3 DNA sequence: TGTGCCAGCAGCTTAGACCTGAACTATGGCTACACCTTC. Translated, it gives CASSLDLNYGYTF.

On this clonotype: No DNA is shown, since the ends of the CDR3 on it are uncertain; the CDR3 is the one TCRdb lists. This chain uses TRBV4-2 with TRBJ1-5. The CDR3 spans 13 residues, counting both ends. Germline V CDR1 and CDR2: LGHNA, YNFKEQ. The CDR3 reads CASSQDQNSPSIF.

This clonotype was counted many times. The V gene is TRBV27, the J gene TRBJ2-1; D remains unclear. CDR3 length: 14 residues. Germline CDR1 is MNHEY and CDR2 is SMNVEV (reference sequence). V shed 3 bases and J shed 8 bases, with 14 bases lying between them. The CDR3 nucleotides read TGTGCCAGCAGTTTTAAGTTCTCCTCCTATGAGCAGTTCTTC. This codes for CASSFKFSSYEQFF.

In this sample, this clonotype turned up many times. J is TRBJ1-5 and V is TRBV30, with 8 bases that match TRBD1. This CDR3 comprises 17 residues. With 1 base clipped from V and 3 bases from J, the junction kept 11 bases outside the gene matches. Germline-derived CDR1 and CDR2 are GTSNPN and SVGIG (reference sequence). The DNA for the CDR3 is TGTGCCTGGAGTGACTTCAGACAGGGGTATGTCAATCAGCCCCAGCATTTT. This translates into CAWSDFRQGYVNQPQHF.

The chain combines TRBV9 with TRBJ2-1, with 8 bases fitting TRBD2. J gave up 6 bases and V 5 bases, and 10 bases lay outside the gene matches. The CDR3 sequence is 15 residues long. Germline V CDR1 and CDR2: SGDLS, YYNGEE. The CDR3 sequence is CASRPPGLGINEQFF. The CDR3 bases are TGTGCCAGCAGGCCCCCGGGACTAGGGATCAATGAGCAGTTCTTC. Variable domain in full (rest from reference TRBV9 and TRBJ2-1): DSGVTQTPKHLITATGQRVTLRCSPRSGDLSVYWYQQSLDQGLQFLIQYYNGEERAKGNILERFSAQQFPDLHSELNLSSLELGDSALYFCASRPPGLGINEQFFGPGTRLTVL.

This clonotype was recorded at least ten times. CDR3 in amino acids: CASSLVQQGLALYNEQFF. DNA of the CDR3: TGTGCCAGCAGCTTAGTCCAGCAGGGACTAGCACTGTACAATGAGCAGTTCTTC. This chain uses TRBV7-8 with TRBJ2-1, with 9 bases identical to TRBD2. Looked up from germline, CDR1 is SGHVS and CDR2 is FQNEAQ. Trimming cost V 1 base and J 4 bases; bases outside gene matches: 11. The CDR3 is 18 amino acids.

At least ten counts were recorded for this clonotype. V is TRBV7-9 and J is TRBJ2-7; 9 nucleotides match TRBD2. V shed 5 bases and J 5 bases; nucleotides not matched to a gene: 10. This CDR3 has 15 amino acids. Germline CDR1 reads SEHNR; CDR2 reads FQNEAQ (reference sequence). The CDR3 sequence is CASSPAGGDYHEQYF. The CDR3 nucleotides read TGTGCCAGCAGCCCTGCGGGAGGGGACTACCACGAGCAGTACTTC. The entire variable domain, with the rest obtained from reference TRBV7-9 and TRBJ2-7, is as follows: DTGVSQNPRHKITKRGQNVTFRCDPISEHNRLYWYRQTLGQGPEFLTYFQNEAQLEKSRLLSDRFSAERPKGSFSTLEIQRTEQGDSAMYLCASSPAGGDYHEQYFGPGTRLTVT.

This clonotype was found many times. V usage is TRBV20-1 and J usage is TRBJ2-7; D uncertain. CDR3 size: 14 residues. The germline V gene has CDR1 DFQATT and CDR2 SNEGSKA (reference sequence). Trimming stripped 0 bases from V and 2 bases from J, with 11 bases between. The CDR3 region is CSAREGKGPYEQYF. The CDR3 nucleotides are TGCAGTGCTAGAGAAGGAAAGGGTCCCTACGAGCAGTACTTC.

This clonotype showed up many times. V and J are TRBV24-1 and TRBJ1-5, with unresolved D. V lost 3 bases to trimming and J lost 2 bases, with 10 bases between them. The germline V gene encodes CDR1 KGHDR and CDR2 SFDVKD. There are 15 residues in the CDR3. CDR3 sequence: CATSDRRAGNQPQHF. CDR3 sequence (DNA): TGTGCCACCAGTGATCGACGGGCTGGCAATCAGCCCCAGCATTTT.

Points on this clonotype: Just one base apart from a much larger clone, this may be a read error. The CDR3 does not end in the conserved phenylalanine or tryptophan, so this is likely a read error. This sequence joins TRBV2 and TRBJ1-5, with D perhaps TRBD1 (6 bases). Trimming removed 4 bases at V and 7 bases at J, with 14 bases between. Germline V gene lookup returns CDR1 SNHLY and CDR2 FYNNEI. The CDR3 contains 14 residues. Here the CDR3 DNA reads TGTGCCAGCAGTGGGGTGGGGGCGGGACAGCCCCAGCATCTT. It specifies CASSGVGAGQPQHL.

The table lists this clonotype with many counts. This chain joins TRBV2 and TRBJ2-3; no firm D call. The germline V gene encodes CDR1 SNHLY and CDR2 FYNNEI. This CDR3 spans 14 amino acids. Trimming cost V 1 base and J 0 bases, with 5 bases left between them. CDR3 loop: CASSEESSTDTQYF. CDR3 DNA: TGTGCCAGCAGTGAAGAAAGTAGCACAGATACGCAGTATTTT.

This clonotype has at least ten counts. The J gene is TRBJ2-3, the V gene TRBV6-1; no reliable D call. CDR3 size: 13 residues. Germline lookup yields CDR1 MNHNS and CDR2 SASEGT. Between the trimmed V and J ends, which lost 5 bases and 6 bases, there was a span of 12 bases. Written as DNA, the CDR3 is TGTGCCAGCAGTTACAGAGCTGGGGATACGCAGTATTTT. This encodes CASSYRAGDTQYF.

This clonotype was seen at least ten times. The rearrangement uses TRBV28 and TRBJ1-6, with D possibly being TRBD1 (5 bases). V shed 8 bases and J shed 2 bases, with 13 bases lying between them. This CDR3 is built from 15 residues. Germline CDR1 MDHEN, CDR2 SYDVKM. CDR3 nucleotide sequence: TGTGCCAGCCTAAACTCAGGGACCTATAATTCACCCCTCCACTTT. Translation: CASLNSGTYNSPLHF.

This clonotype appeared many times. The chain recombines TRBV30 with TRBJ2-4, with TRBD2 matching over 7 bases. Trimming removed 0 bases from V and 5 bases from J; junction bases left unmatched: 10. This CDR3 spans 16 amino acids. Germline V lookup: CDR1 GTSNPN, CDR2 SVGIG (reference sequence). The CDR3 loop reads CAWSVPTSETENIQYF. In DNA, the CDR3 is TGTGCCTGGAGTGTACCTACTAGCGAGACCGAAAACATTCAGTACTTC.

There are many counts of this clonotype. The V call is TRBV6-1, the J call TRBJ2-3, with D possibly being TRBD2 (6 bases). Trimming took 6 bases from V and 4 from J, leaving 20 bases between them. From germline, CDR1 is MNHNS and CDR2 SASEGT. This CDR3 region has 16 residues. Written as DNA, the CDR3 is TGTGCCAGCAGAGGGACGTTACTAGCTTCCGCAGATACGCAGTATTTT. Amino acids: CASRGTLLASADTQYF.

This clonotype was detected a few times. The chain joins TRBV5-4 to TRBJ1-4, with 8 bases lining up with TRBD1. The germline CDR1 and CDR2 sequences are SGHNT and YYREEE (reference sequence). CDR3 length: 15 amino acids. The V segment lost 3 bases and the J segment 7 bases; nucleotides outside the gene matches: 8. The CDR3: CASSSKTTGVEKLFF. In DNA, the CDR3 is TGTGCCAGCAGCTCCAAAACGACAGGGGTTGAAAAACTGTTTTTT.

The gene calls are TRBV19 and TRBJ1-2; tentative D call: TRBD1 (6 bases). The CDR3 is 14 residues long. CDR1 and CDR2 from the germline V gene are LNHDA and SQIVND (reference sequence). V was cut by 4 bases and J by 7 bases, with 16 bases left in between. The DNA for the CDR3 is TGTGCCAGTAGTACGGTGGGGGCGATTTCTGGCTACACCTTC. Its translation: CASSTVGAISGYTF.

This clonotype was seen repeatedly, ten times or more. V is TRBV19 and J is TRBJ2-4, with D possibly matching TRBD2 (5 bases). This CDR3 is 16 amino acids long. Trimming shortened V by 6 bases and J by 0 bases, and 15 bases separated the two germline ends. Germline assignment: CDR1 LNHDA and CDR2 SQIVND (reference sequence). CDR3 bases: TGTGCCAGTAGGGCACCGGGGAGTTTAGCCAAAAACATTCAGTACTTC. Its translation is CASRAPGSLAKNIQYF.

This clonotype appeared many times. J is TRBJ2-7 and V is TRBV3-1, with 9 nucleotides matching TRBD2. Germline V gene sequence: CDR1 LGHDT, CDR2 YNNKEL (reference sequence). J lost 0 bases, V lost 4 bases, and 4 bases had no gene match. This CDR3 region has 15 residues. The CDR3 spells CASSLAGVLSYEQYF. The CDR3 coding sequence is TGTGCCAGCAGCCTAGCGGGGGTCCTCTCCTACGAGCAGTACTTC.

This clonotype was seen at least ten times. V is TRBV6-1 and J is TRBJ2-1; 7 bases match TRBD2. The germline gives CDR1 MNHNS, CDR2 SASEGT. The CDR3 covers 14 residues. J was trimmed by 5 bases and V by 5 bases; bases with no gene match: 6. CDR3 in DNA: TGTGCCAGCAGTTACTCCGGGAGGAACAATGAGCAGTTCTTC. It yields the protein CASSYSGRNNEQFF.

V and J are TRBV4-1 and TRBJ1-2; D is perhaps TRBD1 (5 bases). Trimming stripped 4 bases from V and 2 bases from J, with 11 bases between. The CDR3 covers 14 residues. Per the germline V gene, CDR1 is MGHRA and CDR2 is YSYEKL. In nucleotides, the CDR3 is TGCGCCAGCAGCCTACAAGACAGCAACTATGGCTACACCTTC. Protein product: CASSLQDSNYGYTF.

This clonotype was counted at least ten times. V and J are TRBV7-8 and TRBJ1-1; 8 bases match TRBD1. J lost 6 bases, V lost 6 bases, and 6 bases had no gene match. This CDR3 is 13 amino acids long. Germline V CDR1 and CDR2: SGHVS, FQNEAQ. The DNA for the CDR3 is TGTGCCAGCAGGCGTACAGGGGGGGCTGAAGCTTTCTTT. It codes for CASRRTGGAEAFF.

This clonotype was observed many times. The rearrangement uses TRBV20-1 and TRBJ2-7; possible D gene TRBD1, 5 bases. The ends were cut back, 7 bases at V and 3 bases at J, with 10 bases in the middle. The CDR3 runs 11 residues. From germline, CDR1 is DFQATT and CDR2 SNEGSKA (reference sequence). CDR3 DNA: TGCAGTGGTTTGGACAACTACGAGCAGTACTTC. Translating gives CSGLDNYEQYF.

This clonotype was seen at least ten times. This chain joins TRBV7-3 and TRBJ2-5; D may correspond to TRBD1 or TRBD2 (5 bases each). CDR3 length: 13 amino acids. Germline assignment: CDR1 SGHTA and CDR2 FQGTGA. V shed 6 bases and J shed 5 bases, with 13 bases lying between them. This chain's CDR3 is CASSRGVLETQYF. Written as DNA, the CDR3 is TGTGCCAGCAGTAGAGGGGTTTTGGAGACCCAGTACTTC.

This clonotype came up many times. Written as DNA, the CDR3 is TGCAGTGCTAGAGCGGTAGGCTACACCTTC. This encodes CSARAVGYTF. The rearrangement uses TRBV20-1 and TRBJ1-2; D is ambiguous. CDR3 size: 10 residues. With 1 base removed from V and 8 bases from J, the gap between germline ends came to 5 bases. The germline CDR1 and CDR2 sequences are DFQATT and SNEGSKA (reference sequence).